The 8 T cell receptor beta chains below all came from one sample that was sequenced in a study of Ad26.COV2.S vaccination and SARS-CoV-2 variants. The protocol was immunoSEQ multiplex PCR, while the TCRdb copy is restricted to in-frame clones and leaves out a portion. The profile covers around 300,000 clones, with 90% appearing a single time and about 5% taken by the ten largest. The treatment was: about 20 received Ad26.COV2.S at low or high dose, single or two shots; roughly 5 received placebo; per-sample allocation not given. Samples came from day 63 after the first vaccine or placebo injection. The starting material was peripheral blood, obtained in a trial of Ad26.COV2.S vaccine versus placebo. The receptor set was obtained from a person between 18 and 65 years old who received the Ad26.COV2.S COVID-19 vaccine or a placebo.

V usage is TRBV7-2 and J usage is TRBJ2-1; D possibly uses TRBD1 or TRBD2 (5 bases each). The CDR3 spans 14 residues. Germline CDR1 SGHTA, CDR2 FQGNSA. V lost 3 bases to trimming and J lost 15 bases, with 21 bases between them. The CDR3 sequence is CASSFLSVRGDPFF. CDR3 DNA sequence: TGTGCCAGCAGCTTTCTCAGCGTCCGGGGCGATCCGTTCTTC.

The chain combines TRBV4-3 with TRBJ1-1; TRBD1 aligns across 8 bases. This CDR3 is 13 amino acids long. Losses at the gene ends were 5 bases for V and 7 bases for J; bases not matched to a gene: 6. From germline, CDR1 is LGHNA and CDR2 YSLEER. The CDR3 region is CASSSWGQDEAFF. The CDR3 coding sequence is TGCGCCAGCAGCTCCTGGGGACAGGATGAAGCTTTCTTT.

A few counts support this clone. The chain has TRBV4-1 and TRBJ2-7; D unresolved. Trimming cost V 1 base and J 2 bases, with 9 bases left between them. Germline-derived CDR1 and CDR2 are MGHRA and YSYEKL. CDR3 length equals 14 residues. Written as DNA, the CDR3 is TGCGCCAGCAGCCAAGCCGACGCGGCCTACGAGCAGTACTTC. It yields the protein CASSQADAAYEQYF.

The J gene is TRBJ1-2, the V gene TRBV4-2; D is perhaps TRBD1 (5 bases). The ends were cut back, 3 bases at V and 7 bases at J, with 21 bases in the middle. This CDR3 is built from 16 residues. CDR1 is LGHNA, CDR2 YNFKEQ, per germline. The CDR3 DNA reads TGTGCCAGCAGCCAGCCAATTACCGGGACGTTCTTTGGCTACACCTTC. It is translated as CASSQPITGTFFGYTF.

The genes are TRBV5-1 and TRBJ2-5; D is ambiguous. The CDR3 runs 14 residues. From germline, CDR1 is SGHRS and CDR2 YFSETQ. V lost 4 bases, J lost 4 bases, and 14 bases lay in between. CDR3 nucleotides: TGCGCCAGCAGCGCCGGTACGGTGTCAGAGACCCAGTACTTC. Translated: CASSAGTVSETQYF.

This rearrangement joins TRBV7-6 to TRBJ1-1; unclear D gene. V gave up 5 bases and J gave up 1 base, with 14 bases separating them. The CDR3 totals 15 residues. Germline V lookup: CDR1 SGHVS, CDR2 FNYEAQ. DNA for the CDR3: TGTGCCAGCAGCCCAACTCACACCGCGAACACTGAAGCTTTCTTT. Protein sequence: CASSPTHTANTEAFF.

V is TRBV19 and J is TRBJ2-3; the match to TRBD2 covers 9 bases. CDR1 is LNHDA, CDR2 SQIVND, per germline (reference sequence). The CDR3 loop spans 15 amino acids. Trimming removed 3 bases from V and 4 bases from J; junction bases left unmatched: 5. CDR3 region: CASSIRAGGPDTQYF. CDR3 coding DNA: TGTGCCAGTAGTATCAGGGCGGGAGGGCCAGATACGCAGTATTTT.

The V and J genes are TRBV9 and TRBJ2-1; no definite D call. The CDR3 totals 12 residues. Germline-derived CDR1 and CDR2 are SGDLS and YYNGEE. The V gene lost 0 bases and the J gene lost 10 bases, with 8 bases spanning the gap. CDR3 protein: CASSVDTAEQFF. The CDR3 DNA is TGTGCCAGCAGCGTAGATACCGCCGAGCAGTTCTTC.